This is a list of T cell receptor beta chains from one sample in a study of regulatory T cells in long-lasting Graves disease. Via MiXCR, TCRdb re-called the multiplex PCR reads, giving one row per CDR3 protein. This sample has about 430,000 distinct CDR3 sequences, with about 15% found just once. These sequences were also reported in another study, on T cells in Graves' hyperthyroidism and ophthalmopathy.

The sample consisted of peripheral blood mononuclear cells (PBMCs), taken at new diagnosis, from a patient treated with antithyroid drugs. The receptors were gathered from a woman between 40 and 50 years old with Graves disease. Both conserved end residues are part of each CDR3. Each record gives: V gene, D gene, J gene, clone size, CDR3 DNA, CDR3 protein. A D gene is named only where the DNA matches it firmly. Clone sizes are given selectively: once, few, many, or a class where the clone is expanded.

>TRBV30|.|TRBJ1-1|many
TGTGCCTGGAGTGTAGGGAGGGTTGAAGCTTTCTTT
CAWSVGRVEAFF
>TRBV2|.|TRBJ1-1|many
TGTGCCAGCCGCCGGGAGAACACTGAAGCTTTCTTT
CASRRENTEAFF
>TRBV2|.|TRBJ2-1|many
TGTGCCAGCAGTGTCCCCGTTATAAGCTCAGGCGGTGAGCAGTTCTTC
CASSVPVISSGGEQFF
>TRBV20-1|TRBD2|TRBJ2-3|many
TGCAGTGCTACCAGGGCGGGAGTCACAGATACGCAGTATTTT
CSATRAGVTDTQYF
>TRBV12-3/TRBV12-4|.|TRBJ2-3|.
TGTGCCAGCAGTTTATGGGACACAGATACGCAGTATTTT
CASSLWDTDTQYF
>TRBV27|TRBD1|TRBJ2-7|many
TGTGCCAGCAGTTTCGGGACAGGGTTTTACGAGCAGTACTTC
CASSFGTGFYEQYF
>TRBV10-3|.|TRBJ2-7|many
TGTGCCATCAGTGGTACAGGGAGGGTAGAATACGAGCAGTACTTC
CAISGTGRVEYEQYF
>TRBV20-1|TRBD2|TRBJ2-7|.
TGCAGTGCTAGGGGCCCCCTCGGAGCGGGAGGGGACGAGCAGTACTTC
CSARGPLGAGGDEQYF
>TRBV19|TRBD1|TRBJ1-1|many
TGTGCCAGTAGTATCCTGTTGGTGGGACAGGGGGCCACTGAAGCTTTCTTT
CASSILLVGQGATEAFF
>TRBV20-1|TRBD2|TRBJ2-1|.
TGCAGTGCTAGAGTGTTTAGCGGGAATGAGCAGTTCTTC
CSARVFSGNEQFF
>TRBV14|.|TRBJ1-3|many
TGTGCCAGCAGCCAAGTGGGGTCTGGTGGAAACACCATATATTTT
CASSQVGSGGNTIYF
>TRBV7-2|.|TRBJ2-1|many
TGTGCCAGCAGCTTTCTTGGAGGTACCAGAAACAATGAGCAGTTCTTC
CASSFLGGTRNNEQFF
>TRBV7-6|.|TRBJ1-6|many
TGTGCCAGCAGCTCGCTGGGCAGGGAAGTAGCTAATTCACCCCTCCACTTT
CASSSLGREVANSPLHF
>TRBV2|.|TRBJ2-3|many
TGTGCCAGCAGTGGGGACGGAGAGGGTTACACAGATACGCAGTATTTT
CASSGDGEGYTDTQYF
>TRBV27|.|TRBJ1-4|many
TGTGCCAGCAGTACCTTACAGACAACTAATGAAAAACTGTTTTTT
CASSTLQTTNEKLFF
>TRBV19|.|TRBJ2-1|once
TGTGCCAGTAGTAAAGAGGGACCCGGAGGTAGAAATGAGCAGTTCTTC
CASSKEGPGGRNEQFF
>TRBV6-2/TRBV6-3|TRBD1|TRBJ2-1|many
TGTGCCAGCATAGTCCATTCGGGACAGCGTCTCTACAATGAGCAGTTCTTC
CASIVHSGQRLYNEQFF
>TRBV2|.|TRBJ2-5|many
TGTGCCAGCAGTTACGGCCCGCGGGAGACCCAGTACTTC
CASSYGPRETQYF
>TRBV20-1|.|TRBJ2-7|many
TGCAGTGCTAGAGGAGACCAAGACCTATACGAGCAGTACTTC
CSARGDQDLYEQYF
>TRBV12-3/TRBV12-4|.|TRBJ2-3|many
TGTGCCAGCATTGGGGGACTCAAAGTTGATACGCAGTATTTT
CASIGGLKVDTQYF
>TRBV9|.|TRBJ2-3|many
TGTGCCAGCAGCGTAGAGTGGGGGACTTCAGATACGCAGTATTTT
CASSVEWGTSDTQYF
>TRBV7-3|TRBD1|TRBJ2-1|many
TGTGCCAGCAGTCAAGCAGGGACAGGGTGCTACAATGAGCAGTTCTTC
CASSQAGTGCYNEQFF
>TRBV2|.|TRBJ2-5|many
TGTGCCAGCAGGAGCGGAAGGGAGACCCAGTACTTC
CASRSGRETQYF
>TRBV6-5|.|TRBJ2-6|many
TGTGCCAGCAGTTATAGCTGGGGCCCTGGGGCCAACGTCCTGACTTTC
CASSYSWGPGANVLTF
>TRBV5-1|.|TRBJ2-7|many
TGCGCCAGCAGCTTGGCCTTCAATACGGAACTTTCCTACGAGCAGTACTTC
CASSLAFNTELSYEQYF
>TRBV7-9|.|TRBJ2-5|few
TGTGCCAGCAGCTTAGAGGAGACCCAGTGCTTC
CASSLEETQCF
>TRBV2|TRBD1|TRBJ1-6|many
TGTGCCAGCAGTGCGGGACAGGGGGCAAATTCACCCCTCCACTTT
CASSAGQGANSPLHF
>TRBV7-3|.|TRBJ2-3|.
TGTGCCAGCAGCTTAAGTTTAGACACAGATACGCAGTATTTT
CASSLSLDTDTQYF
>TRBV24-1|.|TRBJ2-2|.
TGTGCCACCAGTGATAACAGGGACACCGGGGAGCTGTTTTTT
CATSDNRDTGELFF
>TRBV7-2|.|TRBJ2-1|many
TGTGCCAGCAGCTTAGCTGTACTGGAAGCGGACGTACCCTACAATGAGCAGTTCTTC
CASSLAVLEADVPYNEQFF
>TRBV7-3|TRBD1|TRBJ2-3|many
TGTGCCAGCAGCCCATCGGGACAGGGGACGGATACGCAGTATTTT
CASSPSGQGTDTQYF
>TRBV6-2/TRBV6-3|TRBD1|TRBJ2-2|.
TGTGCCAGCAGTCCGCCGGGACAGGGAGGAACCGGGGAGCTGTTTTTT
CASSPPGQGGTGELFF
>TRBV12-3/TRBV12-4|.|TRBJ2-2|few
TGTGCCAGCAGTACGAGAACCACCGGGGAGCTGGTTTTT
CASSTRTTGELVF
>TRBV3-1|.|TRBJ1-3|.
TGTGCCAGCAGCCAAGGAGTAGGAGTCTCTGGAAACACCATATATTTT
CASSQGVGVSGNTIYF
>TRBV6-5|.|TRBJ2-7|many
TGTGCCAGCAGTTTTCGGCCTAACTCCTACGAGCAGTACTTC
CASSFRPNSYEQYF
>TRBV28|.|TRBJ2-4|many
TGTGCCAGCAGTTTTTCCGGATCCGTAGCCAAAAACATTCAGTACTTC
CASSFSGSVAKNIQYF
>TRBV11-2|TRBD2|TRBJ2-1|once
TGTGCCAGCAGCTTAGCAGCGGGAGGCCAACTCAATGAGCAGTTCTTC
CASSLAAGGQLNEQFF
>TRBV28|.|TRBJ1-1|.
TGTGCCAGCAGGCCCGGTATGAACACTGAAGCTTTCTTT
CASRPGMNTEAFF